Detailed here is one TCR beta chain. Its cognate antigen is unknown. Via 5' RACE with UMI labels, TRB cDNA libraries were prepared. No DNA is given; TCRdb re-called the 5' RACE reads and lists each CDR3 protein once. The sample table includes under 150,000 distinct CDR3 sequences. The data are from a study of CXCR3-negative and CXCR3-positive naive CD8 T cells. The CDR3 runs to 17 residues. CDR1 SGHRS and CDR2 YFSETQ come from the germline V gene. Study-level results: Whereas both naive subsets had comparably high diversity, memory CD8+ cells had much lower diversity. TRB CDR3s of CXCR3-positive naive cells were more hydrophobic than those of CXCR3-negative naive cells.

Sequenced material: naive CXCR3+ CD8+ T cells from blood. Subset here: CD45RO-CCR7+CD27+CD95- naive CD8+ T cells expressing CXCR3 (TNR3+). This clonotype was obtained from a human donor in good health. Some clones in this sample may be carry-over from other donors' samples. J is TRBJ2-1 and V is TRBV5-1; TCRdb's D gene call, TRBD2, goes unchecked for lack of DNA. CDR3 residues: CASSFGLGGGSYNEQFF.